Presented here are 28 T cell receptor beta chains from one specimen sequenced in a study of T-cell reconstitution after alpha-beta-depleted transplantation in children. As it was prepared, the TCRbeta library received unique molecular identifiers. Each CDR3 protein is one row after TCRdb ran MiXCR on the PCR reads. The sample comprises 530,000 or so distinct CDR3 sequences, 27% of which are singletons, and approximately 39% rests with the top ten. The sample was PBMCs, taken before TCRalphabeta/CD19-depleted stem cell transplant. The receptors were sampled from a boy less than two years old with Wiskott-Aldrich syndrome, due to receive a stem cell transplant.

This clonotype came up a few times. V usage is TRBV28 and J usage is TRBJ2-7, with D hard to call. Germline CDR1 is MDHEN and CDR2 is SYDVKM. V was cut by 8 bases and J by 5 bases, with 16 bases left in between. This CDR3 comprises 13 residues. CDR3 nucleotide sequence: TGTGCCAGCTTCTCGACGGGCATTAACGAGCAGTACTTC. Amino acid sequence: CASFSTGINEQYF.

The gene calls are TRBV7-9 and TRBJ2-7, with D perhaps matching TRBD1 (7 bases). The CDR3 totals 17 residues. V shed 5 bases and J shed 4 bases, with 24 bases lying between them. Germline loops: CDR1 SEHNR, CDR2 FQNEAQ (reference sequence). The CDR3 region is CASSARGGQAWGYEQYF. The DNA for the CDR3 is TGTGCCAGCAGCGCCCGGGGAGGACAGGCCTGGGGTTACGAGCAGTACTTC.

This chain connects TRBV12-3 or TRBV12-4 to TRBJ1-2, with D possibly TRBD1 on 6 matching bases. The CDR3 has 15 amino acids. Trimming took off 3 bases at V and 0 bases at J, with 11 bases between the two ends. CDR3 in DNA: TGTGCCAGCAGTTTGGGGGGCAAGTCTAACTATGGCTACACCTTC. Encoded protein: CASSLGGKSNYGYTF.

This chain connects TRBV20-1 to TRBJ2-2; a weak D match, TRBD1 (5 bases). V lost 3 bases and J 6 bases, leaving 14 bases between the germline ends. The CDR3 loop spans 14 amino acids. From germline, CDR1 is DFQATT and CDR2 SNEGSKA (reference sequence). The CDR3 sequence is CSASHRRHPGELFF. CDR3 bases: TGCAGTGCTAGTCACAGGCGGCATCCCGGGGAGCTGTTTTTT.

V usage is TRBV20-1 and J usage is TRBJ2-5; D gene ambiguous. This CDR3 contains 13 residues. Trimming cost V 2 bases and J 5 bases, with 12 bases left between them. In germline, CDR1 is DFQATT, CDR2 SNEGSKA (reference sequence). The CDR3 sequence is CSARSGVEETQYF. In DNA form, the CDR3 reads TGCAGTGCTAGAAGTGGGGTTGAGGAGACCCAGTACTTC.

V is TRBV29-1 and J is TRBJ2-1, with 10 nucleotides matching TRBD2. V trimming: 4 bases; J trimming: 7 bases; junction bases outside the gene matches: 10. The CDR3 is 15 amino acids. CDR1 and CDR2 (germline): SQVTM, ANQGSEA. The CDR3 DNA is TGCAGCGTTGTCCCGAGCGGGAGGGCGAGAAATGAGCAGTTCTTC. Its translation: CSVVPSGRARNEQFF.

This chain links TRBV3-1 with TRBJ2-7; D ambiguous. This CDR3 is 14 amino acids long. The V and J ends lost 6 bases and 1 base respectively, with 13 bases between them. Germline V CDR1 and CDR2: LGHDT, YNNKEL (reference sequence). The CDR3 reads CASRPNDLSYEQYF. CDR3 DNA sequence: TGTGCCAGCAGACCTAATGACCTTTCCTACGAGCAGTACTTC.

V usage is TRBV24-1 and J usage is TRBJ2-1, with TRBD2 matching 10 bases. Germline CDR1 is KGHDR and CDR2 is SFDVKD. The trim removed 4 bases at V and 5 bases at J, leaving 4 bases unmatched. This CDR3 has 15 residues. The CDR3, as DNA: TGTGCCACCAGTGACCATGGACTAGCGGACAATGAGCAGTTCTTC. This gives the protein CATSDHGLADNEQFF.

This sequence joins TRBV10-2 and TRBJ1-1, with D possibly being TRBD1 (6 bases). The CDR3 has 13 residues. Germline values: CDR1 WSHSY, CDR2 SAAADI. V was trimmed by 9 bases and J by 5 bases, leaving 16 bases between them. Here the CDR3 DNA reads TGCGCCAGGACCGACGAGGACAGAACTGAAGCTTTCTTT. Translating it yields CARTDEDRTEAFF.

The chain joins TRBV5-1 to TRBJ2-1, with 8 bases that match TRBD2. The CDR3 is made up of 17 amino acids. Per the germline V gene, CDR1 is SGHRS and CDR2 is YFSETQ. J lost 0 bases, V lost 2 bases, and 7 bases had no gene match. The DNA for the CDR3 is TGCGCCAGCAGCTTCCTAGCGGGCAAAAGCTCCTACAATGAGCAGTTCTTC. It translates to CASSFLAGKSSYNEQFF.

The chain links TRBV5-1 to TRBJ2-5; the match to TRBD1 covers 10 bases. V gave up 0 bases and J gave up 2 bases; unmatched junction bases: 4. The CDR3 spans 16 residues. Germline CDR1 and CDR2: SGHRS and YFSETQ. The chain's CDR3 is CASSLAPGQGQETQYF. The CDR3 DNA sequence: TGCGCCAGCAGCTTGGCCCCGGGACAGGGGCAAGAGACCCAGTACTTC. The complete variable domain, with remaining parts taken from reference TRBV5-1 and TRBJ2-5, reads KAGVTQTPRYLIKTRGQQVTLSCSPISGHRSVSWYQQTPGQGLQFLFEYFSETQRNKGNFPGRFSGRQFSNSRSEMNVSTLELGDSALYLCASSLAPGQGQETQYFGPGTRLLVL.

This clonotype occurred a few times. The chain is built from TRBV5-1 and TRBJ2-1; 9 nucleotides align to TRBD2. The CDR3 spans 18 residues. J lost 3 bases, V lost 4 bases, and 14 bases had no gene match. Looked up from germline, CDR1 is SGHRS and CDR2 is YFSETQ. The CDR3 region is CASSHRTGGGEIYNEQFF. For the CDR3, the DNA is TGCGCCAGCAGCCACCGTACTGGCGGGGGGGAGATCTACAATGAGCAGTTCTTC.

The gene calls are TRBV12-3 or TRBV12-4 and TRBJ1-3, with D possibly TRBD1 on 5 matching bases. The CDR3 is 14 residues long. V was trimmed by 5 bases and J by 4 bases, leaving 12 bases between them. The CDR3 bases are TGTGCCAGCAGTCTTTGGGGGTCAGGAAACACCATATATTTT. Its protein product is CASSLWGSGNTIYF.

The CDR3 reads CASSPTRSFGSYEQYF. The CDR3 coding sequence is TGTGCCAGCAGCCCCACTAGGAGCTTTGGATCCTACGAGCAGTACTTC. The chain couples TRBV3-1 to TRBJ2-7; D possibly corresponds to TRBD2 (5 bases). V lost 4 bases and J 1 base, leaving 17 bases between the germline ends. Germline CDR1 and CDR2: LGHDT and YNNKEL (reference sequence). This CDR3 region has 16 residues.

The chain is built from TRBV11-3 and TRBJ2-3; D ambiguous. CDR3 length equals 13 residues. The germline V gene encodes CDR1 SGHNT and CDR2 YENEEA. The V and J ends lost 0 bases and 6 bases respectively, with 7 bases between them. CDR3 sequence: CASSLDLSDTQYF. The CDR3 DNA reads as TGTGCCAGCAGCTTAGATCTAAGTGATACGCAGTATTTT.

This chain connects TRBV5-1 to TRBJ1-2; D uncertain. V lost 4 bases to trimming and J lost 0 bases, with 13 bases between them. Germline lookup yields CDR1 SGHRS and CDR2 YFSETQ. This CDR3 spans 15 amino acids. The DNA of the CDR3 is TGCGCCAGCAGCACGGAGGGAAGGACTAACTATGGCTACACCTTC. Translating it yields CASSTEGRTNYGYTF.

This clonotype has at least ten counts. The chain combines TRBV20-1 with TRBJ1-1; TRBD1 might be the D (6 bases). Germline V CDR1 and CDR2: DFQATT, SNEGSKA (reference sequence). V dropped 5 bases and J dropped 7 bases, with 14 bases sitting between them. This CDR3 comprises 12 residues. CDR3 loop: CSAPGRGDEAFF. In nucleotides, the CDR3 is TGCAGTGCTCCAGGGAGGGGGGATGAAGCTTTCTTT.

The chain recombines TRBV5-1 with TRBJ2-7; D is uncertain. The germline CDR1 and CDR2 sequences are SGHRS and YFSETQ. This CDR3 comprises 12 residues. V was trimmed by 1 base and J by 6 bases, leaving 8 bases between them. The CDR3 loop is CASSLKPPEQYF. CDR3 nucleotides: TGCGCCAGCAGCTTGAAACCTCCCGAGCAGTACTTC.

The chain uses TRBV10-2 and TRBJ2-1; TRBD2 aligns across 9 bases. V shed 0 bases and J 8 bases; nucleotides not matched to a gene: 11. The germline gives CDR1 WSHSY, CDR2 SAAADI. The CDR3 covers 17 residues. In DNA form, the CDR3 reads TGCGCCAGCAGTGAGTCGGTTTTAGCGGGAGCAAGTGATGAGCAGTTCTTC. Encoded protein: CASSESVLAGASDEQFF.

In this sample, this clonotype turned up a few times. The chain combines TRBV28 with TRBJ2-1; 14 bases line up with TRBD2. V lost 6 bases, J lost 8 bases, and 9 bases stayed unmatched. There are 16 residues in the CDR3. Germline V CDR1 and CDR2: MDHEN, SYDVKM. The CDR3 sequence is CASRTPTSGRAYEQFF. CDR3 coding DNA: TGTGCCAGCAGAACTCCGACTAGCGGGAGGGCCTATGAGCAGTTCTTC.

This chain joins TRBV7-9 and TRBJ2-1; the match to TRBD2 covers 8 bases. Trimming took 5 bases from V and 10 from J; bases not matched to a gene: 7. This CDR3 is built from 13 residues. Germline loops: CDR1 SEHNR, CDR2 FQNEAQ (reference sequence). This CDR3 reads CASSLQAGVEQFF. Written as DNA, the CDR3 is TGTGCCAGCAGCCTCCAAGCGGGAGTCGAGCAGTTCTTC.

The chain is built from TRBV15 and TRBJ2-1; TRBD2 matches 8 bases. V trimming: 0 bases; J trimming: 4 bases; junction bases outside the gene matches: 2. The CDR3 loop spans 15 amino acids. CDR1 and CDR2 from the germline V gene are LNHNV and YYDKDF (reference sequence). CDR3 coding DNA: TGTGCCACCAGCAGAGAGGTAGCGGGGTACAATGAGCAGTTCTTC. Encoded protein: CATSREVAGYNEQFF.

The chain employs TRBV12-3 or TRBV12-4 and TRBJ2-3; the D gene is possibly TRBD2 (5 bases). Trimming took 7 bases from V and 4 from J, leaving 9 bases between them. The CDR3 is 12 residues long. Written as DNA, the CDR3 is TGTGCCAGCACCCTAGCCCCAGATACGCAGTATTTT. Protein: CASTLAPDTQYF.

This clonotype was seen only a few times. The chain combines TRBV20-1 with TRBJ2-7; 10 bases line up with TRBD1. This CDR3 is built from 16 residues. Germline CDR1 reads DFQATT; CDR2 reads SNEGSKA (reference sequence). Germline trimming cut 0 bases from V and 4 bases from J; bases unmatched to any gene: 9. The DNA of the CDR3 is TGCAGTGCTAGAGATCGGTGGGACAGGGGTCTTTACGAGCAGTACTTC. Amino acids: CSARDRWDRGLYEQYF.

This clonotype showed up many times. The chain carries TRBV12-3 or TRBV12-4 and TRBJ2-3, with a tentative D call TRBD2 (6 bases). Between the trimmed V and J ends, which lost 1 base and 6 bases, there was a span of 23 bases. The CDR3 runs 18 residues. The CDR3 spells CASSLGQLVAGGTDTQYF. In DNA, the CDR3 is TGTGCCAGCAGTTTAGGACAGCTGGTAGCTGGAGGGACGGATACGCAGTATTTT.

There are a few counts of this clonotype. This chain joins TRBV5-1 and TRBJ2-5; the match to TRBD1 covers 9 bases. In germline, CDR1 is SGHRS, CDR2 YFSETQ. This CDR3 comprises 15 residues. The junction had 9 bases not matched to a gene; V was cut back by 4 bases and J by 5 bases. CDR3 sequence reads: CASSVAGTGMETQYF. The CDR3 DNA reads TGCGCCAGCAGCGTCGCCGGGACAGGGATGGAGACCCAGTACTTC. The variable domain in full, completed from reference TRBV5-1 and TRBJ2-5, reads KAGVTQTPRYLIKTRGQQVTLSCSPISGHRSVSWYQQTPGQGLQFLFEYFSETQRNKGNFPGRFSGRQFSNSRSEMNVSTLELGDSALYLCASSVAGTGMETQYFGPGTRLLVL.

The chain couples TRBV20-1 to TRBJ1-1; D is uncertain. V lost 5 bases to trimming and J lost 4 bases, with 11 bases between them. In germline, CDR1 is DFQATT, CDR2 SNEGSKA (reference sequence). The CDR3 sequence is 12 residues long. The chain's CDR3 is CSAWSRGTEAFF. In nucleotides, the CDR3 is TGCAGTGCTTGGAGCCGGGGCACTGAAGCTTTCTTT.

The chain links TRBV27 to TRBJ2-5; D unresolved. The ends were cut back, 8 bases at V and 2 bases at J, with 12 bases in the middle. Per the germline V gene, CDR1 is MNHEY and CDR2 is SMNVEV (reference sequence). CDR3 length: 13 residues. The CDR3, as DNA: TGTGCCAGCCGCCAACGGGCGCAAGAGACCCAGTACTTC. Translating gives CASRQRAQETQYF.